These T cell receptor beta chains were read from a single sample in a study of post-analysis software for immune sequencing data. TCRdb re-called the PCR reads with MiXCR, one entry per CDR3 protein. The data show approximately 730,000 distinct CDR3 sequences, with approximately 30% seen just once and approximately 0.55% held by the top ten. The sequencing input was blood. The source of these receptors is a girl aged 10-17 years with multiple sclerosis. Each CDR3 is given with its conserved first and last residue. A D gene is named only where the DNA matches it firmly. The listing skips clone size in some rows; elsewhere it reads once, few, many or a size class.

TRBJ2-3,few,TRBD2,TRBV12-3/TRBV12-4,CASSSLAGGITDTQYF,TGTGCCAGCAGTTCTCTAGCGGGGGGGATCACAGATACGCAGTATTTT
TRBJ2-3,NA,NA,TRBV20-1,CSAGGSLEQYF,TGCAGTGCCGGAGGGTCTTTAGAACAGTATTTT
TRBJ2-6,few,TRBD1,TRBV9,CASSTLPDRGFSGANVLTF,TGTGCCAGCAGCACTCTGCCGGACAGGGGATTCTCTGGGGCCAACGTCCTGACTTTC
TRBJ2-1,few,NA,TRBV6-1,CASRKEGDIYEQFF,TGTGCCAGCAGAAAGGAGGGGGATATCTATGAGCAGTTCTTC
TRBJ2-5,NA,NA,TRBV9,CASSDPGTKETQYF,TGTGCCAGCAGCGATCCCGGGACGAAAGAGACCCAGTACTTC
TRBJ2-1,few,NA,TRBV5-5,CAEGDGYNEQFF,TGTGCCGAGGGGGACGGGTACAATGAGCAGTTCTTC
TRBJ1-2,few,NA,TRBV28,CASRIDRGFGGYTF,TGTGCCAGCAGAATCGATAGGGGGTTCGGAGGCTACACCTTC
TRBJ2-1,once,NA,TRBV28,CASISSPSYNEQFF,TGTGCCAGCATCTCTAGCCCCTCCTACAATGAGCAGTTCTTC
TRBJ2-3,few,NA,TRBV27,CASSLDIRISTDTQYF,TGTGCCAGCAGCTTGGACATTAGGATTAGCACAGATACGCAGTATTTT
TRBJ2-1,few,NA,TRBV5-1,CASSPNAGAAGQFF,TGCGCCAGCAGCCCGAATGCGGGTGCGGCCGGGCAGTTCTTC
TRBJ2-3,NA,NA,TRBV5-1,CASSLGGAVDTQYF,TGCGCCAGCAGCTTGGGGGGGGCCGTAGATACGCAGTATTTT
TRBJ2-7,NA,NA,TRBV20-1,CSARDGAGPSYEQYF,TGCAGTGCTAGAGATGGGGCAGGCCCCTCCTACGAGCAGTACTTC
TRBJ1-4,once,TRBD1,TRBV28,CASTDPGQGREKLFF,TGTGCCAGCACCGACCCGGGACAGGGAAGAGAAAAACTGTTTTTT
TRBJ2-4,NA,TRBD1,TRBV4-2,CASSPSTGGSAKNIQYF,TGTGCCAGCAGCCCTAGCACAGGGGGCAGTGCCAAAAACATTCAGTACTTC
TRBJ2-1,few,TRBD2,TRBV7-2,CASSLIPGGGSHNEQFF,TGTGCCAGCAGCTTAATACCGGGGGGAGGGAGCCACAATGAGCAGTTCTTC
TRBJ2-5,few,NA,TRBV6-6,CASSTLKRETQYF,TGTGCCAGCAGCACTTTAAAACGGGAGACCCAGTACTTC
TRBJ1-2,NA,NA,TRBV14,CASSQPGARGYTF,TGTGCCAGCAGCCAGCCGGGGGCGCGAGGCTACACCTTC
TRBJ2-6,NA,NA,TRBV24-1,CATFGEGANVLTF,TGTGCCACCTTTGGGGAGGGGGCCAACGTCCTGACTTTC
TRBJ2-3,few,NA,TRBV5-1,CASSLRRISGRTDTQYF,TGCGCCAGCAGCCTACGGCGTATTAGCGGACGAACAGATACGCAGTATTTT
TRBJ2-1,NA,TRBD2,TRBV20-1,CSARDWFRLAGGGEQFF,TGCAGTGCTAGAGATTGGTTTCGACTAGCGGGAGGGGGTGAGCAGTTCTTC
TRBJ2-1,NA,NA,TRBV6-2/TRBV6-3,CASRDTEQFF,TGTGCCAGCAGAGATACTGAGCAGTTCTTC
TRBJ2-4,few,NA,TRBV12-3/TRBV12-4,CASSLGSAGLAKNIQYF,TGTGCCAGCAGTTTAGGGTCCGCTGGACTAGCCAAAAACATTCAGTACTTC
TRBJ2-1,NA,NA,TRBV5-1,CASSLVPHEQFF,TGCGCCAGCAGTCTGGTGCCCCACGAGCAGTTCTTC
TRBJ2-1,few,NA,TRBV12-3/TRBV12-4,CASSPRGGGLAKNNEQFF,TGTGCCAGCAGTCCCCGGGGTGGCGGTTTGGCCAAAAACAATGAGCAGTTCTTC
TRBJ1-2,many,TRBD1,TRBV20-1,CSARVRDRESGGYTF,TGCAGTGCCAGAGTTCGGGACAGGGAGAGCGGTGGCTACACCTTC
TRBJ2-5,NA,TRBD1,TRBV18,CASSPWAGGETQYF,TGTGCCAGCTCACCATGGGCAGGGGGAGAGACCCAGTACTTC
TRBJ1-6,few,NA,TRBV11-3,CASSFTYNSPLHF,TGTGCCAGCAGCTTTACCTATAATTCACCCCTCCACTTT